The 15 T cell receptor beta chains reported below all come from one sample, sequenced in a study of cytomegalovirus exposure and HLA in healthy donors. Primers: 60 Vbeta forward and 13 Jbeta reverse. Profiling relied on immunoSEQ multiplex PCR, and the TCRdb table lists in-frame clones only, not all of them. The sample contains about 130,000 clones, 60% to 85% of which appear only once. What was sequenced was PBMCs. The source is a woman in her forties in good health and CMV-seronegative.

This CDR3 is CASSPRGFLDTQYF. CDR3 DNA: TGTGCCAGCAGCCCACGGGGGTTTCTCGATACGCAGTATTTT. The chain joins TRBV11-1 to TRBJ2-3, with a tentative D call TRBD2 (6 bases). The germline V gene has CDR1 SGHAT and CDR2 FQDESV (reference sequence). The CDR3 has 14 residues. Trimming cost V 5 bases and J 6 bases, with 15 bases left between them.

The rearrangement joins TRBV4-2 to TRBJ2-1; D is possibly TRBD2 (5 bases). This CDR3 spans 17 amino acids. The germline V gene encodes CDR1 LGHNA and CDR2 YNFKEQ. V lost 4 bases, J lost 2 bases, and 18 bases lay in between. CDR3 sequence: CASSPEGLAFAYNEQFF. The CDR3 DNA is TGTGCCAGCAGCCCCGAGGGCTTAGCGTTTGCCTACAATGAGCAGTTCTTC.

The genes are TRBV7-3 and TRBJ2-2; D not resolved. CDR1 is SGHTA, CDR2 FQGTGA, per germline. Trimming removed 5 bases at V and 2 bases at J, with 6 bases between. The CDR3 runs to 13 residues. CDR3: CASSPSNTGELFF. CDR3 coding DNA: TGTGCCAGCAGCCCCAGTAACACCGGGGAGCTGTTTTTT.

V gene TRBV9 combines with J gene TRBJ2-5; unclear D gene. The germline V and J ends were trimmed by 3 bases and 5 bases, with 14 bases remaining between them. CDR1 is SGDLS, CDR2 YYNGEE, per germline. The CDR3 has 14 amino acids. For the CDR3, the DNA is TGTGCCAGCAGCGAGCGTAGTATCCTCGAGACCCAGTACTTC. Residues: CASSERSILETQYF. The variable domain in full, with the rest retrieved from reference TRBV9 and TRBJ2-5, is DSGVTQTPKHLITATGQRVTLRCSPRSGDLSVYWYQQSLDQGLQFLIQYYNGEERAKGNILERFSAQQFPDLHSELNLSSLELGDSALYFCASSERSILETQYFGPGTRLLVL.

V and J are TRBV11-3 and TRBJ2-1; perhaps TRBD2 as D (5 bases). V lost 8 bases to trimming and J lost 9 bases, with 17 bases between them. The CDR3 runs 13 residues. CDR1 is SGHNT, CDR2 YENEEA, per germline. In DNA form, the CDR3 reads TGTGCCAGCTCTTCCGGAGGTGTCGGTGAGCAGTTCTTC. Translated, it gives CASSSGGVGEQFF.

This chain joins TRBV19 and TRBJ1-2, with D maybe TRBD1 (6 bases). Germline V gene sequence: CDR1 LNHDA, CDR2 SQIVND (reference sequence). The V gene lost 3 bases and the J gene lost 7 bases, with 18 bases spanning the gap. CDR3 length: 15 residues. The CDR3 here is CASSIGRGKKSGYTF. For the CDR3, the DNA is TGTGCCAGTAGTATTGGCAGGGGTAAGAAGAGTGGCTACACCTTC. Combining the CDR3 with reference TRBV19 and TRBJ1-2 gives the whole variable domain DGGITQSPKYLFRKEGQNVTLSCEQNLNHDAMYWYRQDPGQGLRLIYYSQIVNDFQKGDIAEGYSVSREKKESFPLTVTSAQKNPTAFYLCASSIGRGKKSGYTFGSGTRLTVV.

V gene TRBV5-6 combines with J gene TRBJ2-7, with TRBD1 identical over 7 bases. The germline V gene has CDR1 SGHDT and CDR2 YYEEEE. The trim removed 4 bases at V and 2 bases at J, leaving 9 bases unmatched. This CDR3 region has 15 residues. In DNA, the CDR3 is TGTGCCAGCAGCCGCCTAGGGACAGCTACCTACGAGCAGTACTTC. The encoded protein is CASSRLGTATYEQYF.

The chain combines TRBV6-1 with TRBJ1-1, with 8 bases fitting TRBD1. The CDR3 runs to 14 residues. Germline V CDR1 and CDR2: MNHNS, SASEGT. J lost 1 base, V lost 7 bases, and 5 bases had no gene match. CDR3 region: CASKRTGKNTEAFF. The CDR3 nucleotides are TGTGCCAGCAAGAGGACAGGGAAGAACACTGAAGCTTTCTTT.

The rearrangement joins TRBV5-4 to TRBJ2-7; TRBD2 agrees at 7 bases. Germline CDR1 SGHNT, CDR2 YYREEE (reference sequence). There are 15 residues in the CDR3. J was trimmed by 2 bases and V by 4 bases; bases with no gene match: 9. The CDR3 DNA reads TGTGCCAGCAGCCCCCCGGGGAGCGGGACCTACGAGCAGTACTTC. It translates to CASSPPGSGTYEQYF.

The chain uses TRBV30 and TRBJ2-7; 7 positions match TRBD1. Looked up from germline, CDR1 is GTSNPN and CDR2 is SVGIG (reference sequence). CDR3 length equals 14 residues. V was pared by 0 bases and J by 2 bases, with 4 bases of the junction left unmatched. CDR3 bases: TGTGCCTGGAGTGTACAGGGACAGACCTACGAGCAGTACTTC. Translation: CAWSVQGQTYEQYF.

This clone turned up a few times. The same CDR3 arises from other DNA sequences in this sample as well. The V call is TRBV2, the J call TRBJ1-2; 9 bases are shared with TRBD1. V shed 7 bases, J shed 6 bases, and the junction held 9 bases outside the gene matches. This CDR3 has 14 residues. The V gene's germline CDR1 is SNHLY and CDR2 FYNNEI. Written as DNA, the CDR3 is TGTGCCAGCATACCGGGACAGGGTACCCATGGCTACACCTTC. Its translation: CASIPGQGTHGYTF.

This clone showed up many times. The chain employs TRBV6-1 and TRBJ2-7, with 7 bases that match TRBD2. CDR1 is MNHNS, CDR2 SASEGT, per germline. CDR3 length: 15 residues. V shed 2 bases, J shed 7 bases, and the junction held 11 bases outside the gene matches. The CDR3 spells CASSELTAGSREQYF. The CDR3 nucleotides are TGTGCCAGCAGTGAACTAACAGCGGGATCGAGAGAGCAGTACTTC.

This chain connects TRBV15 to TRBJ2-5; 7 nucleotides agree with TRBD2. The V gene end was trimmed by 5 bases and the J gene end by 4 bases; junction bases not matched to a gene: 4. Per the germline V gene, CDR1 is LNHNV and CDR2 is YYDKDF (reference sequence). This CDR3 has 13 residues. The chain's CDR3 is CATSFGGGETQYF. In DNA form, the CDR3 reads TGTGCCACCAGCTTCGGCGGGGGAGAGACCCAGTACTTC.

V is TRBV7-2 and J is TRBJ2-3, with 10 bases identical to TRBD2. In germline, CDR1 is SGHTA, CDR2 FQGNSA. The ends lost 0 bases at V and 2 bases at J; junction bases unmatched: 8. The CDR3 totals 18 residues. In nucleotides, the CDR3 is TGTGCCAGCAGCTTAGCCAGTACTAGCGGGGAAATCACAGATACGCAGTATTTT. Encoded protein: CASSLASTSGEITDTQYF.

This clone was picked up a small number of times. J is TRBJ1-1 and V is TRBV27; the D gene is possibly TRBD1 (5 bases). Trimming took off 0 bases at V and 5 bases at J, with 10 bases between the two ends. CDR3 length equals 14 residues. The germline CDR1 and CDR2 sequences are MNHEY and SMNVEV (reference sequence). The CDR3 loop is CASSLSRGGTEAFF. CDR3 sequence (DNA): TGTGCCAGCAGTTTATCACGGGGGGGGACTGAAGCTTTCTTT.